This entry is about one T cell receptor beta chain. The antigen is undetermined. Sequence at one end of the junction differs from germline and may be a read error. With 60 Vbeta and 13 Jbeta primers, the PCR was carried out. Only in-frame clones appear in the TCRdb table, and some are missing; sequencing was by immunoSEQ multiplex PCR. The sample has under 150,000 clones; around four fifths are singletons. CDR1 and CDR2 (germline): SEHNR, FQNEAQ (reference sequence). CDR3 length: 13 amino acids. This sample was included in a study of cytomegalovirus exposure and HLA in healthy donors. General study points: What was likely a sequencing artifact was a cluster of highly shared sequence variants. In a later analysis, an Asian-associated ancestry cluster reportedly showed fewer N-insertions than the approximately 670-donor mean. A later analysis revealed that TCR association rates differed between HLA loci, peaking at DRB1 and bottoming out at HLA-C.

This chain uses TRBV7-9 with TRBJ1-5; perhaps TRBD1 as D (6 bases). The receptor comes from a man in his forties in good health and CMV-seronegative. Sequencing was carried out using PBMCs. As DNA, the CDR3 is TGTTCCAGCAGCATCGGACAGAATCAGCCCCAGCATTTT. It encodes CSSSIGQNQPQHF.